A single sample is the source of the 21 T cell receptor beta chains below, sequenced in a study of T cells in Graves' hyperthyroidism and ophthalmopathy. Amplification yielded TCR beta CDR3 regions, with RNA transcripts as the source. A set of HTBI primers served as the primers for a first-round RT-PCR of the TCR CDR3. TCRdb redid the calling of the multiplex PCR reads with MiXCR, one entry per CDR3 protein. The table records fewer than 450,000 distinct CDR3 sequences, about 18% of them present only once. Source material: blood. These receptors came from a woman in her thirties with Graves' hyperthyroidism that later progressed to Graves' ophthalmopathy.

This clonotype came up a few times. The rearrangement links TRBV29-1 to TRBJ2-2; no reliable D call. This CDR3 comprises 12 residues. Trimming shortened V by 6 bases and J by 7 bases, and 12 bases separated the two germline ends. Germline values: CDR1 SQVTM, CDR2 ANQGSEA. CDR3: CSVGNWIGELFF. The CDR3 nucleotides read TGCAGCGTGGGGAACTGGATCGGGGAGCTGTTTTTT.

This clonotype was recorded many times. The chain uses TRBV2 and TRBJ2-7, with D uncertain. This CDR3 has 15 residues. CDR1 SNHLY and CDR2 FYNNEI come from the germline V gene. With 1 base removed from V and 0 bases from J, the gap between germline ends came to 10 bases. The chain's CDR3 is CASSEGGRSSYEQYF. The CDR3 nucleotides are TGTGCCAGCAGTGAAGGGGGAAGGAGCTCCTACGAGCAGTACTTC.

This chain uses TRBV7-9 with TRBJ2-7; D is ambiguous. CDR1 is SEHNR, CDR2 FQNEAQ, per germline (reference sequence). V was shortened by 6 bases and J by 2 bases, with 29 bases between the two germline ends. This CDR3 has 19 residues. CDR3 residues: CASSISSSIEALNTYEQYF. The CDR3 nucleotides are TGTGCCAGCAGTATAAGTTCCTCCATCGAAGCGCTAAACACCTACGAGCAGTACTTC.

This clonotype was seen a few times. The chain couples TRBV20-1 to TRBJ1-6; 10 bases line up with TRBD1. The CDR3 totals 16 residues. From germline, CDR1 is DFQATT and CDR2 SNEGSKA (reference sequence). Trimming at V came to 8 bases and at J to 9 bases, leaving 16 bases not matched to a gene. As DNA, the CDR3 is TGCAGTCTTCCCAACCCGGGACAGGGGATTGGTTCACCCCTCCACTTT. It yields the protein CSLPNPGQGIGSPLHF.

V usage is TRBV27 and J usage is TRBJ1-3; 10 bases map to TRBD1. J was trimmed by 4 bases and V by 5 bases; bases with no gene match: 11. CDR1 and CDR2 (germline): MNHEY, SMNVEV (reference sequence). This CDR3 region has 17 residues. The CDR3 loop reads CASSKTRQGAKGNTIYF. In nucleotides, the CDR3 is TGTGCCAGCAGTAAGACTAGACAGGGGGCGAAGGGAAACACCATATATTTT.

This clonotype has a handful of counts. This could be a read error, since a much larger clone is one nucleotide away. The chain carries TRBV11-2 and TRBJ2-7; D gene ambiguous. This CDR3 has 12 residues. Germline CDR1 reads SGHAT; CDR2 reads FQNNGV. The CDR3 is CASNLGVYEQYF. CDR3 DNA sequence: TGTGCCAGCAACTTAGGAGTCTACGAGCAGTACTTC.

With regard to this clonotype: A much larger clonotype is one base distant, so this may be a read error. The rearrangement joins TRBV3-1 to TRBJ1-6; tentative D call: TRBD1 (6 bases). The CDR3 runs to 13 residues. Germline V gene lookup returns CDR1 LGHDT and CDR2 YNNKEL (reference sequence). CDR3 bases: TGTGGCAGCAGCCTGAACAGGGAACCACCCCTCCACTTT. Amino acids: CGSSLNREPPLHF.

This clonotype appeared a few times. The V gene is TRBV20-1, the J gene TRBJ2-7; 7 bases are shared with TRBD2. V shed 3 bases and J 4 bases; nucleotides not matched to a gene: 9. The CDR3 has 14 amino acids. From germline, CDR1 is DFQATT and CDR2 SNEGSKA (reference sequence). CDR3 in DNA: TGCAGTGCTAGTAAACCGGGACTAACGTACGAGCAGTACTTC. As protein: CSASKPGLTYEQYF.

This clonotype occurred many times. The genes are TRBV2 and TRBJ2-2; D is perhaps TRBD2 (6 bases). The V end lost 7 bases, the J end lost 8 bases, and 14 bases lay between the germline ends. CDR1 and CDR2 from the germline V gene are SNHLY and FYNNEI. The CDR3 covers 13 residues. This CDR3 reads CASTPSEEGELFF. The CDR3 bases are TGTGCCAGCACCCCTAGCGAGGAGGGGGAGCTGTTTTTT.

The rearrangement links TRBV20-1 to TRBJ2-1; D not certain. V was clipped by 0 bases and J by 2 bases, with 14 bases between them. Germline V gene sequence: CDR1 DFQATT, CDR2 SNEGSKA (reference sequence). CDR3 size: 16 residues. The CDR3 sequence: CSARDATPRPYNEQFF. The CDR3 region has the DNA TGCAGTGCTAGAGACGCGACTCCGCGTCCCTACAATGAGCAGTTCTTC.

This clonotype was picked up many times. The chain has TRBV4-1 and TRBJ1-1, with D perhaps matching TRBD1 (5 bases). Germline V CDR1 and CDR2: MGHRA, YSYEKL. V dropped 1 base and J dropped 1 base, with 28 bases sitting between them. This CDR3 comprises 21 residues. The CDR3, as DNA: TGCGCCAGCAGCCAAGCCCGGTTCGGGCTTTCTTTTCGCCAGGGGAACACTGAAGCTTTCTTT. Translated, it gives CASSQARFGLSFRQGNTEAFF.

The chain employs TRBV4-1 and TRBJ1-5; D might be TRBD2 (5 bases). The end of the DNA fits TRBJ2-3 better, so the J call may be wrong. Germline V lookup: CDR1 MGHRA, CDR2 YSYEKL. This CDR3 is 22 amino acids long. The DNA of the CDR3 is TGCGCCAGCAGCCAAGACCTCGGGGATCGATTAACTCAGCTCCTCGGCAATCAGCCCCAGTATTTT. Translated: CASSQDLGDRLTQLLGNQPQYF.

This clonotype has ten or more counts. The genes are TRBV6-1 and TRBJ2-7, with 8 bases that match TRBD1. Germline CDR1 and CDR2: MNHNS and SASEGT. The ends lost 2 bases at V and 4 bases at J; junction bases unmatched: 13. This CDR3 contains 17 residues. CDR3 residues: CASSEWGAGGAEYEQYF. CDR3 sequence (DNA): TGTGCCAGCAGTGAATGGGGCGCAGGGGGCGCGGAGTACGAGCAGTACTTC.

The chain couples TRBV18 to TRBJ1-3; perhaps TRBD1 as D (5 bases). The germline V gene encodes CDR1 KGHSH and CDR2 LQKENI. The CDR3 spans 15 residues. V was pared by 2 bases and J by 0 bases, with 8 bases between. CDR3 bases: TGTGCCAGCTCACCAACTGACAGCTCTGGAAACACCATATATTTT. Protein sequence: CASSPTDSSGNTIYF.

This clonotype was seen only a few times. CDR3 sequence: CSVGHRGSNTGELFF. The CDR3 DNA sequence: TGCAGCGTTGGTCACAGGGGGTCGAACACCGGGGAGCTGTTTTTT. This chain links TRBV29-1 with TRBJ2-2, with 8 bases aligning to TRBD1. CDR1 is SQVTM, CDR2 ANQGSEA, per germline. This CDR3 is built from 15 residues. The J segment lost 0 bases and the V segment lost 4 bases, leaving 4 bases of the junction unmatched.

The chain carries TRBV15 and TRBJ2-7; D may match TRBD1 or TRBD2 (6 bases each). Trimming removed 2 bases from V and 2 bases from J, with 16 bases in between. Germline lookup yields CDR1 LNHNV and CDR2 YYDKDF (reference sequence). This CDR3 is built from 16 residues. CDR3 coding DNA: TGTGCCACCAGCAGACCCGAGGCAGGGGAGGCCTACGAGCAGTACTTC. Protein: CATSRPEAGEAYEQYF. Variable domain in full (rest from reference TRBV15 and TRBJ2-7): DAMVIQNPRYQVTQFGKPVTLSCSQTLNHNVMYWYQQKSSQAPKLLFHYYDKDFNNEADTPDNFQSRRPNTSFCFLDIRSPGLGDTAMYLCATSRPEAGEAYEQYFGPGTRLTVT.

This clonotype was observed many times. This sequence joins TRBV12-3 or TRBV12-4 and TRBJ2-7; tentatively, D is TRBD2 (5 bases). The CDR3 is made up of 16 amino acids. V lost 5 bases, J lost 3 bases, and 20 bases lay in between. The CDR3 region has the DNA TGTGCCAGCAGTCACCACCTAGCTACATCCCACTACGAGCAGTACTTC. Encoded protein: CASSHHLATSHYEQYF.

Comment on this clonotype: An end of the junction differs from the germline gene, which may be a read error. V gene TRBV30 combines with J gene TRBJ1-4; D gene uncertain. Germline assignment: CDR1 GTSNPN and CDR2 SVGIG (reference sequence). This CDR3 contains 15 residues. DNA of the CDR3: TGTGCCTGGAGTGTAGGGCCTGCCGATGATGAAAAACTGTCTTTT. Translation gives CAWSVGPADDEKLSF.

This clonotype was picked up a small number of times. The chain is built from TRBV18 and TRBJ2-6; D not resolved. In germline, CDR1 is KGHSH, CDR2 LQKENI. V was trimmed by 3 bases and J by 1 base, leaving 16 bases between them. The CDR3 length is 18 residues. The CDR3 DNA reads TGTGCCAGCTCACCGCCAGGTGGGTTTACTTCTGGGGCCAACGTCCTGACTTTC. Translated, it gives CASSPPGGFTSGANVLTF.

This clonotype has a handful of counts. The rearrangement links TRBV5-1 to TRBJ2-5; 10 bases line up with TRBD2. After removal of 5 bases from V and 5 bases from J, the junction contained 9 bases not matched to a gene. This CDR3 is 15 amino acids long. Germline assignment: CDR1 SGHRS and CDR2 YFSETQ. The chain's CDR3 is CASRGLAAPSETQYF. The DNA for the CDR3 is TGCGCCAGCAGAGGACTAGCGGCACCATCGGAGACCCAGTACTTC.

This clonotype was seen repeatedly, ten times or more. V gene TRBV5-1 combines with J gene TRBJ2-7; D is unclear. Germline assignment: CDR1 SGHRS and CDR2 YFSETQ. The length of the CDR3 is 15 residues. Trimming removed 0 bases at V and 5 bases at J, with 15 bases between. The CDR3 sequence is CASSLVPDDKHEQYF. CDR3 coding DNA: TGCGCCAGCAGCTTGGTGCCGGATGATAAGCACGAGCAGTACTTC.